The T cell receptor beta chain described here comes from a study of blood T cell repertoires in COVID-19. Authors' analysis steps: Estimation of nucleated cell counts relied on the amplification of reference gene primers. The data were produced by immunoSEQ multiplex PCR, yet TCRdb's version contains in-frame clones alone and is incomplete. V, J and clone size are those of that table, while D and trimming were read from the DNA. The sample has around 300,000 clones; about 90% are singletons. The CDR3 length is 15 residues. The ends were cut back, 1 base at V and 3 bases at J, with 11 bases in the middle. CDR1 SGHRS and CDR2 YFSETQ come from the germline V gene. Recruits, aged about 18 to 95 years, lived in 24 US areas. Cohort placement rested on clinical history that participants reported themselves.

The sample taken for sequencing was PBMCs or T cells enriched from blood (not recorded which). The J gene is TRBJ1-5, the V gene TRBV5-1; D remains unclear. The clonotype originates from a woman aged 55-69 years who had recovered from COVID-19. The DNA of the CDR3 is TGCGCCAGCAGCTTGCGAGCAGGTCCCAATCAGCCCCAGCATTTT. It translates to CASSLRAGPNQPQHF.